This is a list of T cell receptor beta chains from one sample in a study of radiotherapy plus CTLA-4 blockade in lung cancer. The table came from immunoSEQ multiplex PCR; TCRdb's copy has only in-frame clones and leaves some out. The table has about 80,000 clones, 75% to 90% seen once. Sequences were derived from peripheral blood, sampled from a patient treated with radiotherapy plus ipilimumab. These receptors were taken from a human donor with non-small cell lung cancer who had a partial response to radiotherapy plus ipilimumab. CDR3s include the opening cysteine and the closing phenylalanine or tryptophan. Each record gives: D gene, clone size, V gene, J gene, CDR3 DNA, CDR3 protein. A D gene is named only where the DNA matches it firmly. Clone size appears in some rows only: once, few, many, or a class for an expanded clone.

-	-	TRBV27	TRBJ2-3	TGTGCCAGCAGTTTGAGGGAGGCAGATACGCAGTATTTT	CASSLREADTQYF
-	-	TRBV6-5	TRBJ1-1	TGTGCCAGCAGTTACTTGGGGCCGAACACTGAAGCTTTCTTT	CASSYLGPNTEAFF
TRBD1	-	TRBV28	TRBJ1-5	TGTGCCAGCAGCCGACCCCTGGGAGCAGGGGGCTTGAGCAATCAGCCCCAGCATTTT	CASSRPLGAGGLSNQPQHF
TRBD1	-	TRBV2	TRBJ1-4	TGTGCCAGCAGTGGATGGACAGGCTCATCCGAAAAACTGTTTTTT	CASSGWTGSSEKLFF
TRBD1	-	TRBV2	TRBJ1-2	TGTGCCAGCAGTGGCCAGGGTGACAGGGGGCATGGCTACACCTTC	CASSGQGDRGHGYTF
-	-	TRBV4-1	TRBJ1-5	TGCGCCAGCAGCCAAGAGAGGGGGGGGCCCCAGCATTTT	CASSQERGGPQHF
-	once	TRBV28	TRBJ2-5	TGTGCCAGCAGCGGGGAGACCCAGTACTTC	CASSGETQYF
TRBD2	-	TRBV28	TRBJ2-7	TGTGCCAGCGAGAGCGGGACGGACCACTACGAGCAGTACTTC	CASESGTDHYEQYF
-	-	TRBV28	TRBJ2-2	TGTGCCAGCAGTTTTCTTCGAGACAGTTACACCGGGGAGCTGTTTTTT	CASSFLRDSYTGELFF
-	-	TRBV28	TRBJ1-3	TGTGCCAGCATCCCCTCTGGGCGTCTCTCTGGAAACACCATATATTTT	CASIPSGRLSGNTIYF
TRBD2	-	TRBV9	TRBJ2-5	TGTGCCAGCAGCGTAGATGGGCTAGCGGGAGTCGTGACCCAGTACTTC	CASSVDGLAGVVTQYF
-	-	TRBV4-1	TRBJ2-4	TGCGCCAGCAGCCAAGACCCACCCAGGGGTCGCAAAAACATTCAGTACTTC	CASSQDPPRGRKNIQYF
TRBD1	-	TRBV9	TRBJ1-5	TGTGCCAGCAGCCCAGGACAGGGGGAACATCAGCCCCAGCATTTT	CASSPGQGEHQPQHF
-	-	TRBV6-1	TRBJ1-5	TGTGCCAGCAGTGATGCCTCGGTAAGGGGGCAGCCCCAGCATTTT	CASSDASVRGQPQHF
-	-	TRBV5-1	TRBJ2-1	TGCGCCAGCAGCTTGGACCAAGTACCGGGGAATGAGCAGTTCTTC	CASSLDQVPGNEQFF
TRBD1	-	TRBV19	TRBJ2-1	TGTGCCACCATGATTGGGACAGGGGCTTACAATGAGCAGTTCTTC	CATMIGTGAYNEQFF
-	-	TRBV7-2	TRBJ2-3	TGTGCCAGCAGCGTAACAAGGGGTCGCACAGATACGCAGTATTTT	CASSVTRGRTDTQYF
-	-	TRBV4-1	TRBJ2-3	TGCGCCAGCAGCTACAGGTCAGATACGCAGTATTTT	CASSYRSDTQYF
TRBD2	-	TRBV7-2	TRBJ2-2	TGTGCCAGCAGCTTTAAACTAGCGGGAGGGGTCGGGGAGCTGTTTTTT	CASSFKLAGGVGELFF
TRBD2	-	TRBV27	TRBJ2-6	TGTGCCAGCACCACCGGGGGGGGTAACTCTGGGGCCAACGTCCTGACTTTC	CASTTGGGNSGANVLTF
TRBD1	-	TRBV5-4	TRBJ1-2	TGTGCCAGCAGCCTGGGGACAGAGGCGGACTATGGCTACACCTTC	CASSLGTEADYGYTF
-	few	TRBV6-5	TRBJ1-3	TGTGCCAGCCGGCGGGTCCACCACTCTGGAAACACCATATATTTT	CASRRVHHSGNTIYF
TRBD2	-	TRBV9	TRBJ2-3	TGTGCCAGCAGCGTAGATCCTAGCGGCGGCACAGATACGCAGTATTTT	CASSVDPSGGTDTQYF
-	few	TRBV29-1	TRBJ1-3	TGCAGCGTTGCACAGGCGGCTGGAAACACCATATATTTT	CSVAQAAGNTIYF
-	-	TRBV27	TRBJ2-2	TGTGCCAGCAGCCCTCAGACCCTAGTGGGGGGTGAGGAGCTGTTTTTT	CASSPQTLVGGEELFF
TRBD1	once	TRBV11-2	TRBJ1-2	TGTGCCAGCAGCTCACGCACCAAGGGGGCGGGCTATGGCTACACCTTC	CASSSRTKGAGYGYTF
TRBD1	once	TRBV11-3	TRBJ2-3	TGTGCCAGCAGCCAAGGACAGGGGGCAGATACGCAGTATTTT	CASSQGQGADTQYF
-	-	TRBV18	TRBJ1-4	TGTGCCAGCTCATCTCGTAGTGAAAAACTGTTTTTT	CASSSRSEKLFF
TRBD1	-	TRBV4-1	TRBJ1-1	TGCGCCAGCAGCGGAGGGGGCGGCACTGAAGCTTTCTTT	CASSGGGGTEAFF
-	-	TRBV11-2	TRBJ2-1	TGTGCCAGTCAGCACACTCCCAGCGGAGGGATTGAGCAGTTCTTC	CASQHTPSGGIEQFF
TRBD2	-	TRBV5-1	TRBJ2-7	TGCGCCAGCAGCTTATGGACTAGCGGCGCCGGGTCCTACGAGCAGTACTTC	CASSLWTSGAGSYEQYF
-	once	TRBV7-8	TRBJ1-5	TGTGCCAGCAGCCCCGGTAGCAATCAGCCCCAGCATTTT	CASSPGSNQPQHF
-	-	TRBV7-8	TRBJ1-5	TGTGCCAGCAGTCCGGACACCTACAATCAGCCCCAGCATTTT	CASSPDTYNQPQHF
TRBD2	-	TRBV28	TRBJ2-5	TGTGCCAGCAGTTTATTGGGTAGCGGGGGGGAGACCCAGTACTTC	CASSLLGSGGETQYF
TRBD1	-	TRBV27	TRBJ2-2	TGTGCCAGCAGAGGTTATACCGGGGACAGGGGGACCGGGGAGCTGTTTTTT	CASRGYTGDRGTGELFF
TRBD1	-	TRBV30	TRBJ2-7	TGTGCCTGGAGACCGACAGGGACGGGAGAGCAGTACTTC	CAWRPTGTGEQYF
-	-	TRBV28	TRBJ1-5	TGTGCCAGCATCGACGGGGGTGGAAATCAGCCCCAGCATTTT	CASIDGGGNQPQHF
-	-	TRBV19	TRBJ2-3	TGTGCCAGTAGTATGAACGGTCCCGTAGATACGCAGTATTTT	CASSMNGPVDTQYF
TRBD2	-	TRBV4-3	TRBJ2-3	TGCGCCAGCAGCCAGGGACTAGCGGGGCTCACAGATACGCAGTATTTT	CASSQGLAGLTDTQYF
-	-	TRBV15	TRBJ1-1	TGTGCCACCAGCAGTGAGGGATTGGCCACTGAAGCTTTCTTT	CATSSEGLATEAFF
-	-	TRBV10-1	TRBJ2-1	TGCGCCAGCAGTGGGACAGTCGGGCCCAATGAGCAGTTCTTC	CASSGTVGPNEQFF
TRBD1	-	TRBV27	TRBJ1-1	TGTGCCAGCAGTCCGTCGACAGGGGGCAGGAGCACTGAAGCTTTCTTT	CASSPSTGGRSTEAFF
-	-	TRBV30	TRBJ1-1	TGTGCCTGGAGTGGTCCAGCCGGGGCTTTCTTT	CAWSGPAGAFF
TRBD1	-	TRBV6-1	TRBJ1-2	TGTGCCAGCACCCCGACAGGGTTCTATGGCTACACCTTC	CASTPTGFYGYTF
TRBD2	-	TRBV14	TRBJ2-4	TGTGCCAGCAGCCTGACAACTAGCGTTGGCATTCAGTACTTC	CASSLTTSVGIQYF
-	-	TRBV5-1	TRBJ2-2	TGCGCCAGCCACATCACCCCCGGGGAGCTGTTTTTT	CASHITPGELFF
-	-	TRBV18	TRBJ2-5	TGTGCCAGCTCACCGACCGCAGGGTTTGAGCAGTACTTC	CASSPTAGFEQYF
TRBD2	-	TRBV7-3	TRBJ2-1	TGTGCCAGCAGCACCTGGACTAGCGGGAGTGATGAGCAGTTCTTC	CASSTWTSGSDEQFF
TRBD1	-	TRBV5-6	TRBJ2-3	TGTGCCAGCAGCTTGGACAGGGGGTTGACAGATACGCAGTATTTT	CASSLDRGLTDTQYF
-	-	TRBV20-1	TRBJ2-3	TGCAGTGCTAGCAGGGCAGATACGCAGTATTTT	CSASRADTQYF
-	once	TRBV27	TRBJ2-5	TGTGCCAGCAGTTTAGTACTAGCTGCACGAGAGACCCAGTACTTC	CASSLVLAARETQYF
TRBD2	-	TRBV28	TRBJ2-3	TGTGCCAGCGGGACAACCGGGACTAGCGGGATTACGGCAGGAGATACGCAGTATTTT	CASGTTGTSGITAGDTQYF
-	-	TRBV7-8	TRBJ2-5	TGTGCCAGCAGCTCCGTAGAAGAGACCCAGTACTTC	CASSSVEETQYF
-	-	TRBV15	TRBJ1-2	TGTGCCACCAGCAGAGATCGGGTCAGGGTGGATGGCTACACCTTC	CATSRDRVRVDGYTF
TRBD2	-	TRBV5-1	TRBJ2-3	TGCGCCAGCAGCGCTGGGACTAGCGGCACAGATACGCAGTATTTT	CASSAGTSGTDTQYF
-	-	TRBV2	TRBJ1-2	TGTGCCAGCAGCCGACAGCTTGGCTACACCTTC	CASSRQLGYTF
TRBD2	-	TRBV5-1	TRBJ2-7	TGCGCCAGCAGCTGGGCGGGCGGGAGCAGCGAGCAGTACTTC	CASSWAGGSSEQYF
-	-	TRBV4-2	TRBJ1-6	TGTGCCAGCAGCCGCCACAGCCCGAGGGATTCACCCCTCCACTTT	CASSRHSPRDSPLHF
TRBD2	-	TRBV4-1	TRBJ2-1	TGCGCCAGCAGCCAAGGGTGGCTAGCGGGAGGTGGAAGCTACAATGAGCAGTTCTTC	CASSQGWLAGGGSYNEQFF